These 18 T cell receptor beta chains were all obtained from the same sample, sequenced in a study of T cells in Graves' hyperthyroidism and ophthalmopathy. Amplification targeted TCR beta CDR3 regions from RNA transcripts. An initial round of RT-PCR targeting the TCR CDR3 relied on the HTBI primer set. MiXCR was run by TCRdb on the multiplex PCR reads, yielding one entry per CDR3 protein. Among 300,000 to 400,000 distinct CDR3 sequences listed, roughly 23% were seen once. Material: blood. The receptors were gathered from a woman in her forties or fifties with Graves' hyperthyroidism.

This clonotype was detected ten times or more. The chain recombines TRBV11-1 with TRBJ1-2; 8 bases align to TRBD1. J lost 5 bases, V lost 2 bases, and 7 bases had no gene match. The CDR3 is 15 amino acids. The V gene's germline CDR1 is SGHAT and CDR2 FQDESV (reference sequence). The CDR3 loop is CASSLRTGIEYGYTF. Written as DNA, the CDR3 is TGTGCCAGCAGCTTAAGGACAGGGATCGAGTATGGCTACACCTTC.

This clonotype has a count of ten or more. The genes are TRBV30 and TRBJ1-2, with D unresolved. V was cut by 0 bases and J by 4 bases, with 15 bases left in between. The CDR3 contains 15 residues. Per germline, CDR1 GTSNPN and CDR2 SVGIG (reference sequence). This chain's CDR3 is CAWSVRERLIYGYTF. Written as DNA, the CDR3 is TGTGCCTGGAGTGTACGGGAACGCCTCATCTATGGCTACACCTTC.

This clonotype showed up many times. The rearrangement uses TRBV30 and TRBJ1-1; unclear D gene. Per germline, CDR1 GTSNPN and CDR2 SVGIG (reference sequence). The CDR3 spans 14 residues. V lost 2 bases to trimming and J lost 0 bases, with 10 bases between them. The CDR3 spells CAWSMDELNTEAFF. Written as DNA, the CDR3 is TGTGCCTGGAGTATGGATGAGTTGAACACTGAAGCTTTCTTT.

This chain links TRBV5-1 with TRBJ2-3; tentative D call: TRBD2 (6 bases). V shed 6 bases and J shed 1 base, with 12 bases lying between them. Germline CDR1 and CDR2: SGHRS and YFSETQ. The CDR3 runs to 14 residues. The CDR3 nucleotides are TGCGCCAGCAAGGTGACTAGTGGCACAGATACGCAGTATTTT. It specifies CASKVTSGTDTQYF. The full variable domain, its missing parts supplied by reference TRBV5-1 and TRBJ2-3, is KAGVTQTPRYLIKTRGQQVTLSCSPISGHRSVSWYQQTPGQGLQFLFEYFSETQRNKGNFPGRFSGRQFSNSRSEMNVSTLELGDSALYLCASKVTSGTDTQYFGPGTRLTVL.

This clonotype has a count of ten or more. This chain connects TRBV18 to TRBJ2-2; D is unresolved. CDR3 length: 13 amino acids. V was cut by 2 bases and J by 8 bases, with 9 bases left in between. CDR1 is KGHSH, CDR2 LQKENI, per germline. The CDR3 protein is CASSPATRGELFF. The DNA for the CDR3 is TGTGCCAGCTCACCAGCGACTCGGGGGGAGCTGTTTTTT. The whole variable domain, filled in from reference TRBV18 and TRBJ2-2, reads NAGVMQNPRHLVRRRGQEARLRCSPMKGHSHVYWYRQLPEEGLKFMVYLQKENIIDESGMPKERFSAEFPKEGPSILRIQQVVRGDSAAYFCASSPATRGELFFGEGSRLTVL.

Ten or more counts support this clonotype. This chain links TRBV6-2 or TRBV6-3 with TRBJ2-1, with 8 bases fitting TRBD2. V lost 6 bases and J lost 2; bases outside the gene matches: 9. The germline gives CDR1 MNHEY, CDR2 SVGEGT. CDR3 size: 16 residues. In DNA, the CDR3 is TGTGCCAGCAGATCCCTTGCGGGGGGAACCTACAATGAGCAGTTCTTC. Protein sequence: CASRSLAGGTYNEQFF.

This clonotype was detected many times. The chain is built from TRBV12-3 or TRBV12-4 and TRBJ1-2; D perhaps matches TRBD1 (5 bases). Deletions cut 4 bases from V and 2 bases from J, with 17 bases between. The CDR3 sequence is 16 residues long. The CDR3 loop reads CASSSTGLQENYGYTF. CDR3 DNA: TGTGCCAGCAGTTCGACTGGTTTACAGGAGAACTATGGCTACACCTTC.

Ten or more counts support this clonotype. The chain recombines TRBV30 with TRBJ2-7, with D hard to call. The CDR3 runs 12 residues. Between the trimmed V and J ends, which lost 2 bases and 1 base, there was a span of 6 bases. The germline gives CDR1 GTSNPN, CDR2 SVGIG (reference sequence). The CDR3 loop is CAWSSESYEQYF. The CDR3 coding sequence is TGTGCCTGGAGTTCCGAATCCTACGAGCAGTACTTC.

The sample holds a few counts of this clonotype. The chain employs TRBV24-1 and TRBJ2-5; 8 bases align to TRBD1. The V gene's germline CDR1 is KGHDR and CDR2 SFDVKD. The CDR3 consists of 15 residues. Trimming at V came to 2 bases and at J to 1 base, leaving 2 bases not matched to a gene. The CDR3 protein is CATSDSGQGQETQYF. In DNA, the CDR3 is TGTGCCACCAGTGATTCCGGACAGGGCCAAGAGACCCAGTACTTC.

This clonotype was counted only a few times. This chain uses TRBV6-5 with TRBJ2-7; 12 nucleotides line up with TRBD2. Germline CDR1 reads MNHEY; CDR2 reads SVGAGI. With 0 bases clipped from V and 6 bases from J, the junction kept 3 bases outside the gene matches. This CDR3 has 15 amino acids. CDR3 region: CASSYSPSGRVEQYF. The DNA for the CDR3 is TGTGCCAGCAGTTACTCACCTAGCGGGAGGGTCGAGCAGTACTTC.

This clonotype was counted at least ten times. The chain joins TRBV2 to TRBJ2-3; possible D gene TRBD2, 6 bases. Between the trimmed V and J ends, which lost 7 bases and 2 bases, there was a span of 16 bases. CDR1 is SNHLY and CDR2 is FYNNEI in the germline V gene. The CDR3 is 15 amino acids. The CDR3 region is CASKEIGLNTDTQYF. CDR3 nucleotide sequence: TGTGCCAGCAAAGAAATAGGACTAAACACAGATACGCAGTATTTT.

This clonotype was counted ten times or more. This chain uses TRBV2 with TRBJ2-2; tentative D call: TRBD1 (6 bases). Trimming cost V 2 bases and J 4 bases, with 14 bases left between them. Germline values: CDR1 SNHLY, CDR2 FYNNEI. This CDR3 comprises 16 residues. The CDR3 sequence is CASSESLRGSTGELFF. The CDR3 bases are TGTGCCAGCAGTGAAAGTTTAAGGGGGAGCACCGGGGAGCTGTTTTTT.

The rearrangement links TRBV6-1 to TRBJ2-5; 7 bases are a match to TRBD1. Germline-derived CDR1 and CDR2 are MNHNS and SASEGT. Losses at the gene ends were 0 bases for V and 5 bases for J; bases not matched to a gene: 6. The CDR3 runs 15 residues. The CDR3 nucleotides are TGTGCCAGCAGTGAAGCTGACAGGGTAGGGGAGACCCAGTACTTC. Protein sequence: CASSEADRVGETQYF.

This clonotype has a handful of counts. The CDR3 is CSAPGPDRYSNQPQHF. The CDR3 nucleotides read TGCAGTGCTCCCGGGCCGGATCGGTATAGCAATCAGCCCCAGCATTTT. The rearrangement uses TRBV20-1 and TRBJ1-5; D gene unclear. Germline loops: CDR1 DFQATT, CDR2 SNEGSKA (reference sequence). V gave up 5 bases and J gave up 0 bases, with 17 bases separating them. CDR3 length equals 16 residues.

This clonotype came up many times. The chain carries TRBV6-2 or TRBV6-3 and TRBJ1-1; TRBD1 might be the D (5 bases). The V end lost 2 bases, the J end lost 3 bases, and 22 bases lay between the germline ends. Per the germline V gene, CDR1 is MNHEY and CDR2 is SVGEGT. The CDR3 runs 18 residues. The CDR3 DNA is TGTGCCAGCAGTTACGGTAGAGGACTTGCAATAGGGGACACTGAAGCTTTCTTT. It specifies CASSYGRGLAIGDTEAFF.

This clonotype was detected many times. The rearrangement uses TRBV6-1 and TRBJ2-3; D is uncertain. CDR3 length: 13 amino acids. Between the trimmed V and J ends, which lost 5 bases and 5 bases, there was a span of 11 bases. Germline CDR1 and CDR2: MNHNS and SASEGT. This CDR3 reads CASSSGFGDTQYF. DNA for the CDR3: TGTGCCAGCAGTTCGGGTTTTGGAGATACGCAGTATTTT.

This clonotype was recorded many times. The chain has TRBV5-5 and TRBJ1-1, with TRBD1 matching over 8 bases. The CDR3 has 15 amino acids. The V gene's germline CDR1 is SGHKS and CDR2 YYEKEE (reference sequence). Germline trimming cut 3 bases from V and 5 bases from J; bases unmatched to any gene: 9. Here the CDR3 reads CASSYPRTGGTEAFF. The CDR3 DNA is TGTGCCAGCAGCTATCCTCGCACAGGGGGGACTGAAGCTTTCTTT.

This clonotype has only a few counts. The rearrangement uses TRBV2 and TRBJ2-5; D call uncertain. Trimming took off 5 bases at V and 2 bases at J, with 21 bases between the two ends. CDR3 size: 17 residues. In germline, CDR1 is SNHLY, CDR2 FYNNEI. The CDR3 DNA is TGTGCCAGCAGTCCCCATATTGTAAGGATTTCTCAAGAGACCCAGTACTTC. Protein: CASSPHIVRISQETQYF.